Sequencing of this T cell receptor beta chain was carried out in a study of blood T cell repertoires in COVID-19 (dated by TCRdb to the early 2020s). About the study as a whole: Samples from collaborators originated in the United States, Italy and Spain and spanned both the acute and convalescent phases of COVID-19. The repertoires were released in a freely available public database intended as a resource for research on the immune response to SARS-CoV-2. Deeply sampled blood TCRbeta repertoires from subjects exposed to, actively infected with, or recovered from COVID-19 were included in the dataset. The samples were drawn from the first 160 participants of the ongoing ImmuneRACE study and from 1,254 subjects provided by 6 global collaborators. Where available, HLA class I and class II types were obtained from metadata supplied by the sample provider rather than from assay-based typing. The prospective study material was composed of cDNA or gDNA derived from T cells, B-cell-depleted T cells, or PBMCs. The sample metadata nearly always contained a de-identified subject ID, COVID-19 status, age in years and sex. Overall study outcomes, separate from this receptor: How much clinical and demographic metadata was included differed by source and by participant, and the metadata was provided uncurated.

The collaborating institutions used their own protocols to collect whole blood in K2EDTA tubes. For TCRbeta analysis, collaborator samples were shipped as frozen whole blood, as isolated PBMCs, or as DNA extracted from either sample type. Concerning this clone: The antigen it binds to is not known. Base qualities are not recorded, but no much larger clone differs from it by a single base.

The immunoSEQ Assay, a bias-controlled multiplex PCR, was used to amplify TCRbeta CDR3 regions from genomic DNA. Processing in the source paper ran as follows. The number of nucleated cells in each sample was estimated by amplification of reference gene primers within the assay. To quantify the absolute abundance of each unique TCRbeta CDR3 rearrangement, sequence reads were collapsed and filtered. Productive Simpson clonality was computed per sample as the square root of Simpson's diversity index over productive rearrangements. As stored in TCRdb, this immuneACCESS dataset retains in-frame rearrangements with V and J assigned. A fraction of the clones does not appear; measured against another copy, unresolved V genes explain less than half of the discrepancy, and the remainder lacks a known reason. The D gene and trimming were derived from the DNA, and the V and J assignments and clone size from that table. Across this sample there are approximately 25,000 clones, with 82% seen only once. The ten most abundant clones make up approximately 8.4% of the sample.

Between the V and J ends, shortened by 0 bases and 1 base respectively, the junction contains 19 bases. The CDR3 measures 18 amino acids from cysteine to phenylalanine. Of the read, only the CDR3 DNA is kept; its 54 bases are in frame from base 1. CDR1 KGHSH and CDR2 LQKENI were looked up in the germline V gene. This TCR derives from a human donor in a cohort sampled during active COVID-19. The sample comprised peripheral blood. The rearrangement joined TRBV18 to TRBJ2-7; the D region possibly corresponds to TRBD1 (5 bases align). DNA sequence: TGTGCCAGCTCACCACCCTCTACTTCGACAGAGCCATCCTACGAGCAGTACTTC. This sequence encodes CASSPPSTSTEPSYEQYF.